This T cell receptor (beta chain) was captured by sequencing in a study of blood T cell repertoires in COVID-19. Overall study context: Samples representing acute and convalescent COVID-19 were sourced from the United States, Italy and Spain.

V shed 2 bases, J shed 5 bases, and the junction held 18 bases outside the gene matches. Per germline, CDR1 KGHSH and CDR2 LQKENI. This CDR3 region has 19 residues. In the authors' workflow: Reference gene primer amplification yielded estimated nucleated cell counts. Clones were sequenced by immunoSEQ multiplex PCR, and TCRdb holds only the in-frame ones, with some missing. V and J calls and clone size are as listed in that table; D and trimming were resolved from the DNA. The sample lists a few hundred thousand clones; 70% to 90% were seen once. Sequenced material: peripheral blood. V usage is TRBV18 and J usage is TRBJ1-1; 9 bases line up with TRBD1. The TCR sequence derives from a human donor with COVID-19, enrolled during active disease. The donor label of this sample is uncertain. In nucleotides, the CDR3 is TGTGCCAGCTCACCATACAATTCGGGACAGGGAGGAATTGGGACTGAAGCTTTCTTT. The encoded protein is CASSPYNSGQGGIGTEAFF.